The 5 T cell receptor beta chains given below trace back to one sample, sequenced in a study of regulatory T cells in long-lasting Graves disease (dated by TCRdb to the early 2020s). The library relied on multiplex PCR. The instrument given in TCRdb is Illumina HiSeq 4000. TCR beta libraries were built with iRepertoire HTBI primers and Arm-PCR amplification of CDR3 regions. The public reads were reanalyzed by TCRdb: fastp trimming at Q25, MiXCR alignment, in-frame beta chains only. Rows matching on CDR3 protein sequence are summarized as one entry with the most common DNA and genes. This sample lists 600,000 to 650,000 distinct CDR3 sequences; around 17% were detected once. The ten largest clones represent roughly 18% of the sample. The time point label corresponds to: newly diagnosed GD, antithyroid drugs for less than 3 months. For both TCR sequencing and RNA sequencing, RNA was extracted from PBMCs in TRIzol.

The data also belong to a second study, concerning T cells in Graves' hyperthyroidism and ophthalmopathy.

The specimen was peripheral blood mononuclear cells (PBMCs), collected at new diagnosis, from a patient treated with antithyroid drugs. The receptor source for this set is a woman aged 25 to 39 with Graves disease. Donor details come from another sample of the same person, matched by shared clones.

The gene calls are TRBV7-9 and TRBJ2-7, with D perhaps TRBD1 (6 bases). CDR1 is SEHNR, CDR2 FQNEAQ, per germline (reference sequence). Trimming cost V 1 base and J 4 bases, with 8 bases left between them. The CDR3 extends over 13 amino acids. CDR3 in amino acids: CASSLVGHYEQYF. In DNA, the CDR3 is TGTGCCAGCAGCTTAGTGGGACATTACGAGCAGTACTTC.

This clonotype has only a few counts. The CDR3 nucleotides read TGTGCCAGCATGGCGCAGCCCCAGCATTTT. Amino acids: CASMAQPQHF. J is TRBJ1-5 and V is TRBV25-1; D ambiguous. This CDR3 spans 10 amino acids. Trimming took 7 bases from V and 7 from J, leaving 5 bases between them. The germline CDR1 and CDR2 sequences are MGHDK and SYGVNS.

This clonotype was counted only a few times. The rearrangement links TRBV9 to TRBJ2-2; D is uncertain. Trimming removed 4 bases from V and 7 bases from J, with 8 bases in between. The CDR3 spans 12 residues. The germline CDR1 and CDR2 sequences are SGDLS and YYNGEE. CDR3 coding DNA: TGTGCCAGCAGCCCTCTATACGGGGAGCTGTTTTTT. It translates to CASSPLYGELFF.

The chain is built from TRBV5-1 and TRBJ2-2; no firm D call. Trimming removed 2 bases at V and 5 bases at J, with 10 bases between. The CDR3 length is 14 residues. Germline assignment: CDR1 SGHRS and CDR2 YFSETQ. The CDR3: CASSFDSWTGELFF. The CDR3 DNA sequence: TGCGCCAGCAGCTTTGATTCGTGGACCGGGGAGCTGTTTTTT.

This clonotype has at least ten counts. CDR3 coding DNA: TGTGCCAGCAGTCTCTGGACCGGGACTAGCGGCAATGAGCAGTTCTTC. Amino acids: CASSLWTGTSGNEQFF. The rearrangement joins TRBV28 to TRBJ2-1; 11 nucleotides agree with TRBD2. The J segment lost 6 bases and the V segment lost 5 bases, leaving 9 bases of the junction unmatched. CDR3 length: 16 amino acids. In germline, CDR1 is MDHEN, CDR2 SYDVKM.